This TCR beta chain emerged from a study of beta chain features in type 1 diabetes. Study-wide context: On cell yields, gender and age, patients and healthy donors were similar.

Notes on the study in general: A possible short-template PCR bias applies equally to patients and controls. VDJ junctions in type 1 diabetes patients carried more deletions and fewer insertions. The study found that naive, central memory and Treg TCRB repertoires appeared more similar in patients than in healthy donors.

This clone was recorded a few times. Antigen unknown. This CDR3 contains 13 residues. Germline loops: CDR1 GTSNPN, CDR2 SVGIG (reference sequence). The ends were cut back, 1 base at V and 1 base at J, with 6 bases in the middle. Since all of the isolated RNA was reverse transcribed, expressed TCRB transcripts were what got sequenced. Repertoires were generated with immunoSEQ multiplex PCR, while TCRdb's copy carries only in-frame clones and drops some. Among hundreds of thousands of clones, approximately 28% were seen once, and the ten largest hold about 0.065%. This chain connects TRBV30 to TRBJ2-3; D may be TRBD1 (6 bases). This clonotype originated in a young man in good health. Input material: naive CD4+ T cells from blood. CDR3: CAWSDRGTDTQYF. The CDR3, as DNA: TGTGCCTGGAGTGACAGGGGCACAGATACGCAGTATTTT.